Presented here are 15 T cell receptor beta chains from one specimen sequenced in a study of shared clonotypes between healthy human individuals (dated by TCRdb to 2020 to 2022). To prepare the library, the immunoSEQ multiplex PCR assay was applied. In TCRdb, the immuneACCESS table is reduced to in-frame sequences with V and J assigned. These tables do not hold every clone; where another copy was compared, an unresolved V gene accounts for under half, and the others remain unexplained. The sample table contains approximately 600,000 clones; only one count was recorded for around 96% of them. The ten largest clones add up to approximately 0.12% of the sample. For the CD8 naive samples, CD45RO-negative cells were positively selected for CCR7, yielding a CD45RA+CCR7+ population from which TemRA cells were excluded. Input material: naive CD8+ T cells sorted from blood. According to the study, the label for this sample's cell subset or site signals: CD45RA+CCR7+. Receptor source: a young woman in good health.

This clone was detected once. The gene calls are TRBV11-2 and TRBJ2-1; TRBD2 matches at 8 bases. Looked up from germline, CDR1 is SGHAT and CDR2 is FQNNGV. This CDR3 has 16 residues. V lost 1 base to trimming and J lost 8 bases; unmatched junction nucleotides: 10. The CDR3 loop is CASSLGPGTRSDEQFF. CDR3 bases: TGTGCCAGCAGCTTAGGCCCCGGGACTAGATCTGATGAGCAGTTCTTC.

V and J are TRBV13 and TRBJ2-5, with 12 nucleotides matching TRBD2. The end of the DNA fits TRBJ2-7 better, so the J call may be wrong. The germline V gene has CDR1 PRHDT and CDR2 FYEKMQ (reference sequence). The CDR3 consists of 15 residues. CDR3 nucleotide sequence: TGTGCCAGCAGCGGACGGACTAGCGGGACCTACGAGCAGTACTTC. The encoded protein is CASSGRTSGTYEQYF.

J is TRBJ2-5 and V is TRBV6-5; TRBD1 matches at 7 bases. This CDR3 has 14 residues. Germline V lookup: CDR1 MNHEY, CDR2 SVGAGI. With 0 bases clipped from V and 11 bases from J, the junction kept 9 bases outside the gene matches. This CDR3 is CASSYSATGQEQYF. DNA for the CDR3: TGTGCCAGCAGTTACTCTGCGACAGGGCAGGAGCAGTACTTC.

This clone appeared once. This chain uses TRBV5-8 with TRBJ2-7; the D gene is possibly TRBD2 (5 bases). V shed 0 bases and J shed 7 bases, with 17 bases lying between them. The CDR3 covers 15 residues. The germline gives CDR1 SGHTS, CDR2 YDEGEE. CDR3 in amino acids: CASSLGRLGRREQYF. The CDR3 coding sequence is TGTGCCAGCAGCTTGGGGCGCCTGGGAAGGAGGGAGCAGTACTTC.

The genes are TRBV15 and TRBJ2-7; the D gene is possibly TRBD1 (7 bases). The germline V and J ends were trimmed by 0 bases and 3 bases, with 21 bases remaining between them. The germline gives CDR1 LNHNV, CDR2 YYDKDF (reference sequence). This CDR3 spans 18 amino acids. The DNA of the CDR3 is TGTGCCACCAGCAGAGATTCCGATCTCAGGGGGGCAGGCTACGAGCAGTACTTC. Encoded protein: CATSRDSDLRGAGYEQYF.

The chain combines TRBV7-7 with TRBJ2-2; 10 bases line up with TRBD2. CDR1 and CDR2 (germline): SSHAT, FNYEAQ (reference sequence). This CDR3 contains 18 residues. The V gene end was trimmed by 2 bases and the J gene end by 1 base; junction bases not matched to a gene: 7. Here the CDR3 reads CASSLSSGRAGNTGELFF. In nucleotides, the CDR3 is TGTGCCAGCAGCTTATCCAGCGGGAGGGCCGGGAACACCGGGGAGCTGTTTTTT.

This clone occurred a few times. The genes are TRBV29-1 and TRBJ2-7, with 7 bases that match TRBD1. The CDR3 runs to 11 residues. Looked up from germline, CDR1 is SQVTM and CDR2 is ANQGSEA. With 3 bases clipped from V and 4 bases from J, the junction kept 0 bases outside the gene matches. Here the CDR3 DNA reads TGCAGCGTTGAGGGACAGTACGAGCAGTACTTC. It is translated as CSVEGQYEQYF.

The chain couples TRBV7-8 to TRBJ1-3, with D uncertain. The V gene lost 8 bases and the J gene lost 3 bases, with 14 bases spanning the gap. The CDR3 extends over 14 amino acids. Germline lookup yields CDR1 SGHVS and CDR2 FQNEAQ. CDR3 DNA: TGTGCCAGCGGTAGCGTTGGCAGTGGAAACACCATATATTTT. It is translated as CASGSVGSGNTIYF.

The chain joins TRBV7-9 to TRBJ2-1; D is possibly TRBD1 (5 bases). V lost 3 bases, J lost 9 bases, and 12 bases lay in between. CDR1 and CDR2 (germline): SEHNR, FQNEAQ (reference sequence). This CDR3 region has 13 residues. CDR3 residues: CASSFKGNGEQFF. Here the CDR3 DNA reads TGTGCCAGCAGCTTCAAGGGGAATGGTGAGCAGTTCTTC.

The chain employs TRBV2 and TRBJ2-3, with a possible D match to TRBD2 (5 bases). CDR1 and CDR2 from the germline V gene are SNHLY and FYNNEI. This CDR3 region has 13 residues. Trimming pared 9 bases from V and 1 base from J, leaving 11 bases between. This CDR3 is CARGSGGTDTQYF. The DNA for the CDR3 is TGTGCCAGGGGGAGTGGGGGCACAGATACGCAGTATTTT.

The chain uses TRBV11-2 and TRBJ2-3, with D possibly being TRBD2 (6 bases). Trimming took 1 base from V and 1 from J, leaving 12 bases between them. The germline gives CDR1 SGHAT, CDR2 FQNNGV. This CDR3 spans 16 amino acids. DNA of the CDR3: TGTGCCAGCAGCTTAGGGAGCGGCGGGGGCACAGATACGCAGTATTTT. Translation: CASSLGSGGGTDTQYF.

This clone was counted once. The chain uses TRBV7-6 and TRBJ2-2, with 12 nucleotides matching TRBD2. The length of the CDR3 is 18 residues. The junction had 13 bases not matched to a gene; V was cut back by 3 bases and J by 8 bases. Germline CDR1 is SGHVS and CDR2 is FNYEAQ. CDR3 region: CASSFSLAGGPLLGELFF. In DNA, the CDR3 is TGTGCCAGCAGCTTCTCACTAGCGGGAGGACCACTCTTGGGGGAGCTGTTTTTT.

The CDR3, as DNA: TGTGCCAGCAGTGTTCAGGGAACGGGCTACGAGCAGTACTTC. Protein product: CASSVQGTGYEQYF. This chain uses TRBV27 with TRBJ2-7; D perhaps matches TRBD1 (5 bases). Trimming took off 5 bases at V and 3 bases at J, with 14 bases between the two ends. Germline CDR1 MNHEY, CDR2 SMNVEV (reference sequence). CDR3 length: 14 residues.

This rearrangement joins TRBV19 to TRBJ1-1; 7 nucleotides align to TRBD1. Trimming at V came to 6 bases and at J to 2 bases, leaving 6 bases not matched to a gene. The CDR3 spans 14 residues. Germline CDR1 is LNHDA and CDR2 is SQIVND (reference sequence). The chain's CDR3 is CASSSGGPNTEAFF. CDR3 nucleotides: TGTGCCAGTAGCTCAGGGGGGCCCAACACTGAAGCTTTCTTT.

V usage is TRBV29-1 and J usage is TRBJ2-7; D remains unclear. V gave up 2 bases and J gave up 6 bases, with 23 bases separating them. CDR1 and CDR2 from the germline V gene are SQVTM and ANQGSEA. The CDR3 is 16 amino acids. In nucleotides, the CDR3 is TGCAGCGTTGAAAAACCAGTTGGACGCTCTGGGGTCGAGCAGTACTTC. Translation: CSVEKPVGRSGVEQYF.